This entry is about one TCR beta chain. Its antigen remains unidentified. This was the immunoSEQ v3 assay. Sequencing depth was approximately 2 million read pairs for survey level, roughly 4.5-6.5 million for deep. The table came from immunoSEQ multiplex PCR; TCRdb's copy has only in-frame clones and leaves some out. The data hold more than 45,000 clones, with about 73% observed a single time. The V end lost 0 bases, the J end lost 3 bases, and 3 bases lay between the germline ends. Germline V lookup: CDR1 SGHDT, CDR2 YYEEEE. The CDR3 runs to 12 residues. The sample is drawn from a study of TIL therapy for anti-PD-1-resistant metastatic lung cancer. Study-wide background: A handful of tumors were EGFR-mutant and two were ALK-rearranged. Tumors carried a median approximately 1.6 non-synonymous mutations per megabase.

Points from the study as a whole: The cohort had more treatment-naive, never-smoker and oncogene-addicted patients than typical.

The time point here: pre-treatment sample, taken before nivolumab and TIL therapy. This clonotype was sampled from a person aged 25 to 80 with non-small cell lung cancer. Here the sequenced sample was blood, taken at baseline. The genes are TRBV5-6 and TRBJ1-2; D ambiguous. CDR3 sequence: CASSLGDYGYTF. CDR3 bases: TGTGCCAGCAGCTTGGGGGACTATGGCTACACCTTC. Full variable domain (remainder filled in from reference TRBV5-6 and TRBJ1-2): DAGVTQSPTHLIKTRGQQVTLRCSPKSGHDTVSWYQQALGQGPQFIFQYYEEEERQRGNFPDRFSGHQFPNYSSELNVNALLLGDSALYLCASSLGDYGYTFGSGTRLTVV.